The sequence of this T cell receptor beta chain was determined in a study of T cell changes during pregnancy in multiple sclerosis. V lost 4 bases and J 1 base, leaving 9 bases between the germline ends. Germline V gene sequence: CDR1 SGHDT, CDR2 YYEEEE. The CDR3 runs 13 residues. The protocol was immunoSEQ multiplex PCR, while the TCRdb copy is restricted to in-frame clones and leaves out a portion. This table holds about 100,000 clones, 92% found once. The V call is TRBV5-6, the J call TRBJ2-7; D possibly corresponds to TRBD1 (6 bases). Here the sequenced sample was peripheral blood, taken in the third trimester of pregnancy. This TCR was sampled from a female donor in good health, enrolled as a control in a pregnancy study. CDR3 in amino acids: CASSRTVSYEQYF. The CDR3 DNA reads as TGTGCCAGCAGCCGGACAGTTTCCTACGAGCAGTACTTC.